This entry features one T cell receptor beta chain sequence. Its antigen remains unidentified. Repertoires were generated with immunoSEQ multiplex PCR, while TCRdb's copy carries only in-frame clones and drops some. The table shows around 66,000 clones, with over 70% occurring only once. The culture ran for 9 to 11 days, and then CD4+ T cells were isolated. Participants each got two BNT162b2 or mRNA-1273 vaccine doses. On days 3 and 7, fresh IL-2 medium replaced half the medium. This sample was taken from a study of vaccination effects on CD4 cells after COVID-19. The wider study: Post-vaccine draws lagged the second dose by a median of 72 days.

Broader study findings: The authors studied few convalescent patients and collected no early post-infection timepoints.

The germline CDR1 and CDR2 sequences are MNHEY and SVGAGI. The ends were cut back, 6 bases at V and 6 bases at J, with 18 bases in the middle. The CDR3 totals 14 residues. The clonotype originates from a human donor who received a COVID-19 vaccine. The V call is TRBV6-5, the J call TRBJ2-7; no clear D. This sample comprised CD4+ T cells from PBMCs cultured without peptide, obtained after COVID-19 vaccination. CDR3 nucleotide sequence: TGTGCCAGCAGGGCGGTGTTGGGTGAATCCGAGCAGTACGTC. Its translation is CASRAVLGESEQYV.